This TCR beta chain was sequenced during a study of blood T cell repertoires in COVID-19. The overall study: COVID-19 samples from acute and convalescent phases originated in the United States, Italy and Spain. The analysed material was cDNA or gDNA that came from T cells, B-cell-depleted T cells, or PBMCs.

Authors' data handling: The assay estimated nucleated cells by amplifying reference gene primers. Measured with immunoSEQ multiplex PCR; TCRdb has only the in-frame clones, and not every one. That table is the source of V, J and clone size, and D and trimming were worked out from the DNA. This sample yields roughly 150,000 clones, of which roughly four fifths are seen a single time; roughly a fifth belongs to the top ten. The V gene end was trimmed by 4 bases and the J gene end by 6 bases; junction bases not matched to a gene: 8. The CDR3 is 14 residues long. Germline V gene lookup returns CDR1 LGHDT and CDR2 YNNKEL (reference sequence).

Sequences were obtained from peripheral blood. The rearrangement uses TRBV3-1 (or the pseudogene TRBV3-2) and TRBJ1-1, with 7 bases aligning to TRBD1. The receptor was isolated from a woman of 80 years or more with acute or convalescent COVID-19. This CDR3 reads CASSRGQSKAEAFF. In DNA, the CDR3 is TGTGCCAGCAGCCGGGGACAGTCCAAAGCTGAAGCTTTCTTT.